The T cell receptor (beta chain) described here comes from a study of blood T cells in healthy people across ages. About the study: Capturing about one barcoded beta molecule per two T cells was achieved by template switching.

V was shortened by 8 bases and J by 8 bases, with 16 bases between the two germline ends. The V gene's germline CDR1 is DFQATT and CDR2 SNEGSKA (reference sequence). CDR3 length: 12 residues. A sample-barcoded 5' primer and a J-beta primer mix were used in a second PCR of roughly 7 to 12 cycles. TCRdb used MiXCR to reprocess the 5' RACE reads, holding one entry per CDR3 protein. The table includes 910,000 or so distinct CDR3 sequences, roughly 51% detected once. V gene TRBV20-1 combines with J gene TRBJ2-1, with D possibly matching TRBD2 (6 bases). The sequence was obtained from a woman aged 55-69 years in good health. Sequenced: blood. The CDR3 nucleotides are TGCAGTTACGGGAGTAGGGGCTATGAGCAGTTCTTC. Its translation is CSYGSRGYEQFF.